This T cell receptor beta chain was obtained from a study of T-cell reconstitution after alpha-beta-depleted transplantation in children. Germline CDR1 is DFQATT and CDR2 is SNEGSKA (reference sequence). Losses at the gene ends were 3 bases for V and 4 bases for J; bases not matched to a gene: 7. This CDR3 is 15 amino acids long. As for this clonotype: Its target is not known.

For TCRbeta, the library was prepared with unique molecular identifiers. TCRdb processed the PCR reads anew with MiXCR; each CDR3 protein has one entry. The repertoire holds about 980,000 distinct CDR3 sequences, with about 31% as singletons. Overall study results and limits: Alpha-beta T cells about two months after transplant reportedly derived from several hundred expanded graft clones. Diversity of TCRbeta at day 60 was high in some patients, arising from surviving recipient T cells and thymic progenitors. T-cell counts and diversity were attributed mostly to newly produced T cells one year after transplant.

This sequence joins TRBV20-1 and TRBJ2-7; 12 bases map to TRBD2. The clonotype was recovered from a boy younger than two who had a stem cell transplant for SCID, so the T cells may come from the graft donor. The source material was PBMCs, mostly from graft donor cells, sampled 360 days after TCRalphabeta/CD19-depleted stem cell transplant. CDR3 loop: CSARAGTSGYYEQYF. DNA of the CDR3: TGCAGTGCTAGGGCCGGGACTAGCGGGTATTACGAGCAGTACTTC.